This note documents a single T cell receptor (beta chain) sequence. The data stem from a study of blood T cell repertoires in COVID-19. Overall study context: Material from acute and convalescent COVID-19 was sourced from the United States, Italy and Spain.

Recruitment covered about two dozen US areas and drew participants whose ages spanned 18 to 89 years. Researchers sorted participants into cohorts using their self-reported clinical history. Resolution of symptoms, clearance, or two negative PCRs was present in recovered Cohort 3 donors. The ends were cut back, 6 bases at V and 7 bases at J, with 16 bases in the middle. There are 15 residues in the CDR3. CDR1 and CDR2 (germline): SNHLY, FYNNEI. Measured with immunoSEQ multiplex PCR; TCRdb has only the in-frame clones, and not every one. The sample records 250,000 to 300,000 clones, 85% to 90% being singletons.

The V and J genes are TRBV2 and TRBJ1-6; D possibly corresponds to TRBD1 (6 bases). This clonotype was obtained from a man aged 18 to 30 who had recovered from COVID-19. Sequencing was performed on PBMCs or T cells enriched from blood (not recorded which). The CDR3: CASSPQSRGNSPLHF. Written as DNA, the CDR3 is TGTGCCAGCAGCCCACAGAGTAGGGGGAATTCACCCCTCCACTTT.